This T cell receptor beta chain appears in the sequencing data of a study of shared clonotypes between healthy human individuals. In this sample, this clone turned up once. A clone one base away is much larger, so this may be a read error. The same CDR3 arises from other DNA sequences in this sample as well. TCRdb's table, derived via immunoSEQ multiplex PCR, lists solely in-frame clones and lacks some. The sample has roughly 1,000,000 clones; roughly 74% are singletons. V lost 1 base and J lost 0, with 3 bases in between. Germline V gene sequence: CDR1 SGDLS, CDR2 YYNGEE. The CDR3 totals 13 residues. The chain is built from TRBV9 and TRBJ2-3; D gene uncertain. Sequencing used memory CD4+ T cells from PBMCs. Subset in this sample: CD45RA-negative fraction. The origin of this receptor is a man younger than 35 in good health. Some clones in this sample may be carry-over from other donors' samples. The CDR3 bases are TGTGCCAGCAGCGTAACGAGCACAGATACGCAGTATTTT. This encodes CASSVTSTDTQYF.